A single sample is the source of the 4 T cell receptor beta chains below, sequenced in a study of blood T cell repertoires in COVID-19. Produced via immunoSEQ multiplex PCR; TCRdb's table is partial and in-frame only. The sample lists roughly 200,000 clones; 78% were seen once. Sequencing used peripheral blood. All receptors come from an elderly woman with active or convalescent COVID-19.

The CDR3, as DNA: TGTGCCAGCAGTTTATGGCAGGGTGGTAATTCACCCCTCCACTTT. It translates to CASSLWQGGNSPLHF. The chain uses TRBV28 and TRBJ1-6; D might be TRBD1 (5 bases). The length of the CDR3 is 15 residues. Per the germline V gene, CDR1 is MDHEN and CDR2 is SYDVKM. The ends were cut back, 0 bases at V and 6 bases at J, with 9 bases in the middle.

V is TRBV2 and J is TRBJ2-3; 8 bases map to TRBD2. This CDR3 spans 13 amino acids. V shed 10 bases, J shed 2 bases, and the junction held 5 bases outside the gene matches. Germline V gives CDR1 SNHLY, CDR2 FYNNEI. Here the CDR3 reads CATSGGVTDTQYF. CDR3 DNA: TGTGCCACATCGGGGGGGGTCACAGATACGCAGTATTTT.

Notes on this clone: A read error may account for a junction end that differs from germline. V and J are TRBV29-1 and TRBJ2-5, with 11 nucleotides matching TRBD2. This CDR3 contains 12 residues. Looked up from germline, CDR1 is SQVTM and CDR2 is ANQGSEA. CDR3 amino acids: CSVDPGTSGSNF. For the CDR3, the DNA is TGCAGCGTTGACCCTGGGACTAGCGGCTCTAACTTC.

The DNA of the CDR3 is TGCGCCAGCAGCCAAGTAGGGACCGGGGGAGCCAACGTCCTGACTTTC. Amino acid sequence: CASSQVGTGGANVLTF. The chain couples TRBV4-1 to TRBJ2-6; weak D call: TRBD2 (6 bases). Trimming took 1 base from V and 7 from J, leaving 14 bases between them. This CDR3 contains 16 residues. Per germline, CDR1 MGHRA and CDR2 YSYEKL.